This TCR beta chain derives from a study of blood T cells in healthy people across ages. Regarding the study as a whole: Higher naive T cell percentage went strongly together with higher TCR beta diversity.

A second about 7 to 11 cycle PCR used barcoded and J-beta primers. With 12 random nucleotides, a template-switch adaptor tagged each individual cDNA molecule. TCRdb recomputed calls from the 5' RACE reads with MiXCR, one row per CDR3 protein. The sample has around 1.5 million distinct CDR3 sequences, around two fifths seen once. This clonotype was seen a single time. Its antigen is as yet unknown. Germline-derived CDR1 and CDR2 are SGDLS and YYNGEE. The CDR3 contains 14 residues. V lost 3 bases and J 1 base, leaving 10 bases between the germline ends. The chain is built from TRBV9 and TRBJ1-1; D gene ambiguous. The receptor was derived from a woman aged 18-29 years in good health. The specimen sequenced was blood. The CDR3 reads CASSGGIQNTEAFF. In DNA, the CDR3 is TGTGCCAGCAGCGGCGGGATTCAGAACACTGAAGCTTTCTTT.